A single sample gave rise to the 26 T cell receptor beta chains below, sequenced in a study of cytomegalovirus exposure and HLA in healthy donors. Use of 60 Vbeta and 13 Jbeta primers characterized the PCR. The data were produced by immunoSEQ multiplex PCR, yet TCRdb's version contains in-frame clones alone and is incomplete. The sample data list about 160,000 clones. Material for sequencing was PBMCs. These receptors all come from a man aged 25-40 years in good health and CMV-seronegative.

This rearrangement joins TRBV4-3 to TRBJ2-4; D possibly corresponds to TRBD2 (7 bases). This CDR3 spans 18 amino acids. Germline V gene data show CDR1 as LGHNA and CDR2 as YSLEER. Trimming shortened V by 0 bases and J by 1 base, and 16 bases separated the two germline ends. The DNA for the CDR3 is TGCGCCAGCAGCCAAGATATCTCCGGGGGGCGGGCCAAAAACATTCAGTACTTC. This encodes CASSQDISGGRAKNIQYF.

A word on this clone: The sample contains more than one DNA sequence encoding this CDR3. CDR3 amino acids: CASSVGLAGETQYF. The CDR3 nucleotides are TGTGCCAGCAGCGTTGGACTGGCTGGAGAGACCCAGTACTTC. This chain joins TRBV7-2 and TRBJ2-5; the D gene is possibly TRBD2 (5 bases). This CDR3 region has 14 residues. Germline V CDR1 and CDR2: SGHTA, FQGNSA. V was trimmed by 5 bases and J by 4 bases, leaving 14 bases between them.

The chain links TRBV4-3 to TRBJ1-3; 8 bases are a match to TRBD1. Germline V lookup: CDR1 LGHNA, CDR2 YSLEER. V dropped 4 bases and J dropped 2; count of bases not matched to a gene: 4. This CDR3 region has 15 residues. The DNA for the CDR3 is TGCGCCAGCAGCCCTCAGGGGGCTACTGGAAACACCATATATTTT. It is translated as CASSPQGATGNTIYF.

The genes are TRBV29-1 and TRBJ2-4, with D possibly matching TRBD1 (6 bases). The CDR3 spans 12 residues. Deletions cut 6 bases from V and 8 bases from J, with 14 bases between. Per the germline V gene, CDR1 is SQVTM and CDR2 is ANQGSEA. CDR3 residues: CSVRTARDIQYF. CDR3 DNA sequence: TGCAGCGTCAGGACAGCTCGGGACATTCAGTACTTC.

The V gene is TRBV25-1, the J gene TRBJ2-2, with 8 bases lining up with TRBD2. The V and J ends lost 6 bases and 3 bases, in that order; junction bases with no gene match: 3. The germline gives CDR1 MGHDK, CDR2 SYGVNS. The length of the CDR3 is 14 residues. The CDR3 reads CASRVTSDTGELFF. The CDR3 DNA is TGTGCCAGCAGAGTGACTAGCGACACCGGGGAGCTGTTTTTT. Full variable domain (remainder filled in from reference TRBV25-1 and TRBJ2-2): EADIYQTPRYLVIGTGKKITLECSQTMGHDKMYWYQQDPGMELHLIHYSYGVNSTEKGDLSSESTVSRIRTEHFPLTLESARPSHTSQYLCASRVTSDTGELFFGEGSRLTVL.

The chain employs TRBV28 and TRBJ1-4; 7 nucleotides match TRBD1. The germline V gene encodes CDR1 MDHEN and CDR2 SYDVKM. CDR3 length: 13 residues. The junction had 6 bases not matched to a gene; V was cut back by 7 bases and J by 7 bases. The CDR3 coding sequence is TGTGCCAGCAATAGGGGGCGAGGTGAAAAACTGTTTTTT. Amino acids: CASNRGRGEKLFF. The full variable domain, rest sourced from reference TRBV28 and TRBJ1-4, is DVKVTQSSRYLVKRTGEKVFLECVQDMDHENMFWYRQDPGLGLRLIYFSYDVKMKEKGDIPEGYSVSREKKERFSLILESASTNQTSMYLCASNRGRGEKLFFGSGTQLSVL.

The gene calls are TRBV19 and TRBJ2-7; 12 bases agree with TRBD2. The germline CDR1 and CDR2 sequences are LNHDA and SQIVND (reference sequence). J lost 2 bases, V lost 5 bases, and 4 bases had no gene match. The CDR3 runs 15 residues. CDR3 sequence reads: CASSSGLAGPYEQYF. The CDR3 nucleotides read TGTGCCAGTAGTTCCGGACTAGCGGGGCCCTACGAGCAGTACTTC.

This rearrangement joins TRBV2 to TRBJ2-7; tentative D call: TRBD1 (6 bases). V was clipped by 4 bases and J by 0 bases, with 7 bases between them. The CDR3 sequence is 13 residues long. Germline V lookup: CDR1 SNHLY, CDR2 FYNNEI. CDR3 amino acids: CASSVGGSYEQYF. The DNA of the CDR3 is TGTGCCAGCAGTGTAGGGGGCTCCTACGAGCAGTACTTC.

The V and J genes are TRBV5-1 and TRBJ2-5, with 9 bases fitting TRBD2. The J call is in doubt because the DNA end fits TRBJ2-7 better. There are 14 residues in the CDR3. CDR1 is SGHRS and CDR2 is YFSETQ in the germline V gene. The CDR3 here is CASSFFSGSYEQYF. The CDR3 DNA is TGCGCCAGCAGCTTTTTTAGCGGGAGCTACGAGCAGTACTTC.

The gene calls are TRBV28 and TRBJ1-2; tentative D call: TRBD1 (6 bases). CDR1 is MDHEN, CDR2 SYDVKM, per germline. The CDR3 sequence is 13 residues long. Trimming left V 3 bases short and J 8 bases short, with 13 bases between. CDR3 loop: CASSFYPGDGYTF. The CDR3 bases are TGTGCCAGCAGTTTTTACCCAGGGGACGGCTACACCTTC.

In DNA form, the CDR3 reads TGCGCCAGCAGCTTAACACACCAGTATGAAAAACTGTTTTTT. It encodes CASSLTHQYEKLFF. The gene calls are TRBV5-1 and TRBJ1-4; no firm D call. CDR3 length: 14 residues. Deletions cut 2 bases from V and 6 bases from J, with 11 bases between. Germline CDR1 SGHRS, CDR2 YFSETQ.

The chain is built from TRBV9 and TRBJ1-6; 8 bases match TRBD1. The trim removed 0 bases at V and 8 bases at J, leaving 4 bases unmatched. The V gene's germline CDR1 is SGDLS and CDR2 YYNGEE. This CDR3 comprises 15 residues. The CDR3 reads CASSVAGGKDSPLHF. The CDR3 bases are TGTGCCAGCAGCGTAGCAGGGGGCAAGGATTCACCCCTCCACTTT.

The genes are TRBV6-5 and TRBJ2-5; no reliable D call. CDR3 size: 13 residues. Trimming stripped 6 bases from V and 4 bases from J, with 12 bases between. Per germline, CDR1 MNHEY and CDR2 SVGAGI. The CDR3 coding sequence is TGTGCCAGCAGCCCATACGAGATAGAGACCCAGTACTTC. Translation gives CASSPYEIETQYF.

The V and J genes are TRBV11-2 and TRBJ1-4; no clear D gene. The CDR3 runs 15 residues. Between the trimmed V and J ends, which lost 5 bases and 8 bases, there was a span of 18 bases. Germline CDR1 reads SGHAT; CDR2 reads FQNNGV. CDR3 DNA sequence: TGTGCCAGCAGCCGCCAAGGAGCTCGTGGGGAAAAACTGTTTTTT. Its translation: CASSRQGARGEKLFF.

This chain joins TRBV28 and TRBJ1-4; 8 bases map to TRBD1. V gave up 11 bases and J gave up 4 bases; unmatched junction bases: 9. There are 14 residues in the CDR3. Germline CDR1 and CDR2: MDHEN and SYDVKM. The CDR3 DNA sequence: TGTGCCTCAGGGGGCGGCGTGTTTAATGAAAAACTGTTTTTT. Translating gives CASGGGVFNEKLFF.

This CDR3 is CASTSRGGVYSNQPQHF. CDR3 nucleotide sequence: TGTGCCAGTACCTCTAGAGGAGGGGTTTATAGCAATCAGCCCCAGCATTTT. The V gene is TRBV19, the J gene TRBJ1-5; perhaps TRBD1 as D (5 bases). The CDR3 is 17 amino acids. V gave up 7 bases and J gave up 0 bases, with 19 bases separating them. Germline CDR1 and CDR2: LNHDA and SQIVND (reference sequence).

The chain recombines TRBV7-2 with TRBJ2-1, with 11 bases identical to TRBD1. The germline CDR1 and CDR2 sequences are SGHTA and FQGNSA. The CDR3 covers 16 residues. With 5 bases clipped from V and 6 bases from J, the junction kept 9 bases outside the gene matches. CDR3 sequence: CASSIKRTGGFNEQFF. The DNA for the CDR3 is TGTGCCAGCAGCATAAAGCGGACAGGGGGCTTCAATGAGCAGTTCTTC.

This chain uses TRBV10-1 with TRBJ2-7, with no clear D. V was shortened by 2 bases and J by 6 bases, with 8 bases between the two germline ends. This CDR3 is built from 12 residues. Germline CDR1 and CDR2: WNHNN and SYGVQD (reference sequence). The CDR3 DNA is TGCGCCAGCAGTGAGCCGCCGAGCGAGCAGTACTTC. It encodes CASSEPPSEQYF.

This chain connects TRBV10-1 to TRBJ2-3; 9 nucleotides line up with TRBD1. CDR1 and CDR2 from the germline V gene are WNHNN and SYGVQD (reference sequence). The CDR3 spans 19 residues. J was trimmed by 4 bases and V by 0 bases; bases with no gene match: 14. In DNA form, the CDR3 reads TGCGCCAGCAGTGAGTCGCGGTTGGACAGGGGACGTCAGGCAGATACGCAGTATTTT. Its protein is CASSESRLDRGRQADTQYF.

The chain uses TRBV13 and TRBJ2-1; possible D gene TRBD2, 5 bases. Germline-derived CDR1 and CDR2 are PRHDT and FYEKMQ (reference sequence). The V end was cut by 3 bases, the J end by 5 bases, with 17 bases between. This CDR3 comprises 16 residues. In DNA form, the CDR3 reads TGTGCCAGCAGCTTCTTCAGTGGGAGCCGGGACAATGAGCAGTTCTTC. This translates into CASSFFSGSRDNEQFF. The whole variable domain, remainder taken from reference TRBV13 and TRBJ2-1, is AAGVIQSPRHLIKEKRETATLKCYPIPRHDTVYWYQQGPGQDPQFLISFYEKMQSDKGSIPDRFSAQQFSDYHSELNMSSLELGDSALYFCASSFFSGSRDNEQFFGPGTRLTVL.

V and J are TRBV6-1 and TRBJ1-3; tentative D call: TRBD1 (5 bases). This CDR3 comprises 15 residues. Trimming took 1 base from V and 2 from J, leaving 9 bases between them. Germline V gene sequence: CDR1 MNHNS, CDR2 SASEGT. This CDR3 reads CASSEVGLAGNTIYF. CDR3 nucleotides: TGTGCCAGCAGTGAAGTGGGGCTGGCTGGAAACACCATATATTTT.

This chain links TRBV2 with TRBJ2-2; no reliable D call. Germline V gene data show CDR1 as SNHLY and CDR2 as FYNNEI. The CDR3 has 15 amino acids. Trimming cost V 5 bases and J 0 bases, with 10 bases left between them. CDR3 nucleotide sequence: TGTGCCAGCAGTCTGGCCCATCCGAACACCGGGGAGCTGTTTTTT. Translated: CASSLAHPNTGELFF.

The chain has TRBV4-2 and TRBJ2-5; 7 nucleotides match TRBD2. Gene TRBJ2-7 matches the end of the DNA better, so the J call may be wrong. Per the germline V gene, CDR1 is LGHNA and CDR2 is YNFKEQ. This CDR3 region has 13 residues. This CDR3 is CASSQLAAYEQYF. CDR3 in DNA: TGTGCCAGCAGCCAACTAGCGGCCTACGAGCAGTACTTC.

This chain connects TRBV27 to TRBJ1-5, with D tentatively TRBD1 (6 bases). CDR1 MNHEY and CDR2 SMNVEV come from the germline V gene (reference sequence). V was trimmed by 8 bases and J by 4 bases, leaving 15 bases between them. The CDR3 covers 14 residues. The DNA for the CDR3 is TGTGCCAGCCGCCTAGGGGGAGCGAATCAGCCCCAGCATTTT. Translating it yields CASRLGGANQPQHF.

V is TRBV11-3 and J is TRBJ2-7; no clear D gene. The V gene lost 4 bases and the J gene lost 5 bases, with 9 bases spanning the gap. The CDR3 has 12 residues. Germline V CDR1 and CDR2: SGHNT, YENEEA. The CDR3 protein is CASSSRVHEQYF. The CDR3 DNA follows: TGTGCCAGCAGCTCAAGAGTGCACGAGCAGTACTTC.

The chain couples TRBV5-4 to TRBJ2-7; 9 nucleotides align to TRBD1. The length of the CDR3 is 15 residues. With 1 base clipped from V and 7 bases from J, the junction kept 9 bases outside the gene matches. CDR1 and CDR2 from the germline V gene are SGHNT and YYREEE (reference sequence). This chain's CDR3 is CASSLSTQGAEEQYF. The CDR3 bases are TGTGCCAGCAGCTTGAGTACACAGGGGGCGGAGGAGCAGTACTTC.